A selection of T cell receptor beta chains follows, all from one sample in a study of blood T cell repertoires in COVID-19. Libraries were prepared by immunoSEQ multiplex PCR; TCRdb keeps only in-frame clonotypes and omits some of them. Counted here are 300,000 to 450,000 clones, around nine tenths occurring once; the ten biggest clones make up approximately 1%. The sample was PBMCs or T cells enriched from blood (not recorded which). The receptor source for this set is a woman aged 30 to 39 who had been exposed to COVID-19. Each CDR3 is given with its conserved first and last residue. The D gene is left open where the match is weak. Not every row has a clone size; where given, it reads once, few, many or a size class.

d_gene: TRBD1; v_gene: TRBV27; abundance: few; j_gene: TRBJ2-2; CDR3nt: TGTGCCAGCAGTGGGCCGGGACAGGGGCACACCGGGGAGCTGTTTTTT; CDR3aa: CASSGPGQGHTGELFF
d_gene: .; v_gene: TRBV4-2; abundance: .; j_gene: TRBJ1-2; CDR3nt: TGTGCCAGCAGCCAAGATGTAGGTGCGGCAGGGCAACTCTATGGCTACACCTTC; CDR3aa: CASSQDVGAAGQLYGYTF
d_gene: .; v_gene: TRBV7-8; abundance: .; j_gene: TRBJ1-5; CDR3nt: TGTGCCAGCAGCTTAATGGCAGGGGATCAGCCCCAGCATTTT; CDR3aa: CASSLMAGDQPQHF
d_gene: .; v_gene: TRBV29-1; abundance: .; j_gene: TRBJ2-5; CDR3nt: TGCAGCGTTGAAGGCAGCGACCAAGAGACCCAGTACTTC; CDR3aa: CSVEGSDQETQYF
d_gene: TRBD1; v_gene: TRBV2; abundance: .; j_gene: TRBJ1-2; CDR3nt: TGTGCCAGCAGTACAGGGGGAAGCTATGGCTACACCTTC; CDR3aa: CASSTGGSYGYTF
d_gene: .; v_gene: TRBV5-5; abundance: .; j_gene: TRBJ1-6; CDR3nt: TGTGCCAGCAGCTTGGCCATGGGGGGGTATAATTCACCCCTCCACTTT; CDR3aa: CASSLAMGGYNSPLHF
d_gene: .; v_gene: TRBV2; abundance: .; j_gene: TRBJ1-4; CDR3nt: TGTGCCAGCAGTCCTCAGGGGCCTAGTAATGAAAAACTGTTTTTT; CDR3aa: CASSPQGPSNEKLFF
d_gene: .; v_gene: TRBV24-1; abundance: few; j_gene: TRBJ1-5; CDR3nt: TGTGCCACCAGTGACCCCGGGAGCAATCAGCCCCAGCATTTT; CDR3aa: CATSDPGSNQPQHF
d_gene: TRBD1; v_gene: TRBV15; abundance: .; j_gene: TRBJ2-2; CDR3nt: TGTGCCACCAGCAGACGGGACAGGACGCCGAACACCGGGGAGCTGTTTTTT; CDR3aa: CATSRRDRTPNTGELFF
d_gene: .; v_gene: TRBV19; abundance: .; j_gene: TRBJ2-7; CDR3nt: TGTGCCAGTAGTCGCAAACAAACAGGTGTTGGGGCCTACGAGCAGTACTTC; CDR3aa: CASSRKQTGVGAYEQYF
d_gene: TRBD1; v_gene: TRBV29-1; abundance: .; j_gene: TRBJ2-5; CDR3nt: TGCAGCGTTGGCAAGGGGGCTGGGGAGACCCAGTACTTC; CDR3aa: CSVGKGAGETQYF
d_gene: .; v_gene: TRBV3-1/TRBV3-2; abundance: few; j_gene: TRBJ1-3; CDR3nt: TGTGCCAGCAGCCAATGGGCCTACTCTGGAAACACCATATATTTT; CDR3aa: CASSQWAYSGNTIYF
d_gene: .; v_gene: TRBV5-4; abundance: once; j_gene: TRBJ1-6; CDR3nt: TGTGCCAGCAGCTTTAGACAGAGCTCCTATAATTCACCCCTCCACTTT; CDR3aa: CASSFRQSSYNSPLHF
d_gene: TRBD2; v_gene: TRBV6-5; abundance: .; j_gene: TRBJ2-2; CDR3nt: TGTGCCAGCAGTCACACTAGCGGGACTCTGGGGGAGCTGTTTTTT; CDR3aa: CASSHTSGTLGELFF
d_gene: .; v_gene: TRBV5-1; abundance: .; j_gene: TRBJ2-3; CDR3nt: TGCGCCAGCAGCGTCGAAGGAGCCACAGATACGCAGTATTTT; CDR3aa: CASSVEGATDTQYF
d_gene: .; v_gene: TRBV28; abundance: .; j_gene: TRBJ1-6; CDR3nt: TGTGCCAGCAGTTTATACAGGGTGGGCATTTCACCCCTCCACTTT; CDR3aa: CASSLYRVGISPLHF
d_gene: TRBD2; v_gene: TRBV28; abundance: .; j_gene: TRBJ2-7; CDR3nt: TGTGCCAGCAGTGGGACTAGCGGGCCCTCCTACGAGCAGTACTTC; CDR3aa: CASSGTSGPSYEQYF
d_gene: .; v_gene: TRBV3-1/TRBV3-2; abundance: few; j_gene: TRBJ1-2; CDR3nt: TGTGCCAGCAGCCAAGATAGTCCAACAGGGCCGTTCTATGGCTACACCTTC; CDR3aa: CASSQDSPTGPFYGYTF
d_gene: .; v_gene: TRBV28; abundance: .; j_gene: TRBJ1-2; CDR3nt: TGTGCCAGCACCCCCCCGACAGGACGACGCTACACCTTC; CDR3aa: CASTPPTGRRYTF
d_gene: .; v_gene: TRBV19; abundance: .; j_gene: TRBJ1-3; CDR3nt: TGTGCCAGTAGTCTCAGGGAAAGATCCGGAAACACCATATATTTT; CDR3aa: CASSLRERSGNTIYF
d_gene: .; v_gene: TRBV27; abundance: .; j_gene: TRBJ1-6; CDR3nt: TGTGCCAGCAGTTTTCTGACAGGCGACTATAATTCACCCCTCCACTTT; CDR3aa: CASSFLTGDYNSPLHF
d_gene: .; v_gene: TRBV10-3; abundance: .; j_gene: TRBJ1-2; CDR3nt: TGTGCCATCAGTCAGGACTATGGCTACACCTTC; CDR3aa: CAISQDYGYTF
d_gene: .; v_gene: TRBV25-1; abundance: .; j_gene: TRBJ2-7; CDR3nt: TGTGCCAGCAGACTAGGCTCCTACGAGCAGTACTTC; CDR3aa: CASRLGSYEQYF
d_gene: .; v_gene: TRBV5-3; abundance: few; j_gene: TRBJ2-4; CDR3nt: TGTGCCAGAAGCTTGGCAGGGCAACGGAACATTCAGTACTTC; CDR3aa: CARSLAGQRNIQYF
d_gene: TRBD1; v_gene: TRBV3-1/TRBV3-2; abundance: once; j_gene: TRBJ2-7; CDR3nt: TGTGCCAGCAGTACAGGGGCGGAGCAGTACTTC; CDR3aa: CASSTGAEQYF
d_gene: .; v_gene: TRBV2; abundance: .; j_gene: TRBJ1-2; CDR3nt: TGTGCCAGCAGTGACTGGCAGGGATCATATGGCTACACCTTC; CDR3aa: CASSDWQGSYGYTF
d_gene: TRBD1; v_gene: TRBV7-9; abundance: .; j_gene: TRBJ1-2; CDR3nt: TGTGCCAGCAGCTCCGGACAGGGCTATGGCTACACCTTC; CDR3aa: CASSSGQGYGYTF
d_gene: .; v_gene: TRBV11-2; abundance: .; j_gene: TRBJ1-6; CDR3nt: TGTGCCAGCAGCTTAGATGCGGGAAATAATTCACCCCTCCACTTT; CDR3aa: CASSLDAGNNSPLHF
d_gene: TRBD1; v_gene: TRBV7-9; abundance: .; j_gene: TRBJ1-3; CDR3nt: TGTGCCAGCAGTTCCACCGGGACAGGTGGAAACACCATATATTTT; CDR3aa: CASSSTGTGGNTIYF
d_gene: .; v_gene: TRBV7-2; abundance: .; j_gene: TRBJ2-5; CDR3nt: TGTGCCAGCAGCCCGGGGGGCTCCCCCGAGACCCAGTACTTC; CDR3aa: CASSPGGSPETQYF
d_gene: .; v_gene: TRBV7-9; abundance: .; j_gene: TRBJ1-1; CDR3nt: TGTGCCAGCAGCCTACGACGGGTTGAAGCTTTCTTT; CDR3aa: CASSLRRVEAFF
d_gene: TRBD2; v_gene: TRBV14; abundance: .; j_gene: TRBJ2-1; CDR3nt: TGTGCCAGCAGCCCCCTTCTGGGACTAGCGGGAGAAACGGGAAACAATGAGCAGTTCTTC; CDR3aa: CASSPLLGLAGETGNNEQFF
d_gene: .; v_gene: TRBV18; abundance: .; j_gene: TRBJ2-1; CDR3nt: TGTGCCAGCTCACCAGACAGATCGGACAATGAGCAGTTCTTC; CDR3aa: CASSPDRSDNEQFF
d_gene: TRBD1; v_gene: TRBV7-6; abundance: .; j_gene: TRBJ2-7; CDR3nt: TGTGCCAGCAGCTTAGTAGGGGACAGGGGTGACGAGCAGTACTTC; CDR3aa: CASSLVGDRGDEQYF
d_gene: .; v_gene: TRBV5-6; abundance: .; j_gene: TRBJ1-5; CDR3nt: TGTGCCAGCAGCCCGGGCGGGGGGTATCAGCCCCAGCATTTT; CDR3aa: CASSPGGGYQPQHF
d_gene: .; v_gene: TRBV28; abundance: .; j_gene: TRBJ1-1; CDR3nt: TGTGCCGCCACTCAGGGGTCCTACACTGAAGCTTTCTTT; CDR3aa: CAATQGSYTEAFF
d_gene: .; v_gene: TRBV10-3; abundance: .; j_gene: TRBJ1-1; CDR3nt: TGTGCCGTCGCCGGACAGTTGAACACTGAAGCTTTCTTT; CDR3aa: CAVAGQLNTEAFF